This is a list of T cell receptor beta chains from one sample in a study of PD-L1 blockade in urothelial cancer. Sequencing was performed with immunoSEQ multiplex PCR; in TCRdb, only in-frame clones are kept and a portion is missing. This table has 15,000 to 20,000 clones, approximately 80% appearing once. The material sequenced was PBMCs, taken around atezolizumab (anti-PD-L1) treatment. Every receptor here comes from a man aged 50 or older with urothelial cancer. Each CDR3 is given with its conserved first and last residue. D genes are given only for firm matches.

v_call	j_call	d_call	cdr3_aa
TRBV2	TRBJ1-6	TRBD1	CASSEKGRQGGPPLHF
TRBV7-8	TRBJ2-7	.	CASSPRTPNTPYEQYF
TRBV2	TRBJ2-1	TRBD1	CASSGDSLYNEQFF
TRBV2	TRBJ2-2	.	CASSERRTGELFF
TRBV2	TRBJ2-2	TRBD2	CASRSLAGGNTGELFF
TRBV6-4	TRBJ2-1	.	CASSPGNLPHNEQFF
TRBV18	TRBJ2-3	TRBD1	CASSQQGGTDTQYF
TRBV27	TRBJ2-4	.	CASRRQFGAGNIQYF
TRBV11-3	TRBJ2-2	TRBD1	CASSRAQGGNTGELFF
TRBV25-1	TRBJ2-5	TRBD1	CASDRGLGTQYF
TRBV2	TRBJ2-2	.	CASSEELLRNTGELFF
TRBV6-6	TRBJ1-5	.	CASSYLGVGNQPQHF
TRBV2	TRBJ2-1	.	CASGGGNSINEQFF
TRBV5-1	TRBJ1-1	.	CASSLRVGDTEAFF
TRBV29-1	TRBJ2-5	.	CSVVRQQETQYF
TRBV4-2	TRBJ1-2	TRBD1	CASSQGQNYGYTF
TRBV6-6	TRBJ1-3	.	CASSKEVRDSGNTIYF
TRBV5-4	TRBJ2-5	TRBD1	CASSRTGTGRETQYF
TRBV18	TRBJ1-4	.	CASSPSSGVYEKLFF
TRBV18	TRBJ2-3	.	CASSPGALSTDTQYF
TRBV12-5	TRBJ2-1	TRBD1	CASGPGQGGRNEQFF
TRBV28	TRBJ2-6	.	CASTTHRISGANVLTF
TRBV28	TRBJ2-5	TRBD2	CASSSSGRSETQYF
TRBV30	TRBJ2-7	TRBD1	CAWRRGQGYEQYF
TRBV5-8	TRBJ2-5	TRBD2	CASSLDRTSGRRSETQYF
TRBV15	TRBJ2-5	TRBD2	CAISGGIQETQYF
TRBV12-5	TRBJ1-1	TRBD1	CASGLSGGRTEAFF
TRBV10-3	TRBJ1-1	TRBD1	CAISELGTENTEAFF
TRBV6-6	TRBJ1-1	.	CASSTTENTEAFF
TRBV5-1	TRBJ2-6	.	CASSFEGGQGANVLTF
TRBV6-1	TRBJ2-3	.	CASSELGGSTDTQYF
TRBV9	TRBJ2-1	TRBD2	CASSVGSSGGDEQFF
TRBV30	TRBJ2-7	TRBD1	CAWTRQGPHEQYF
TRBV5-6	TRBJ2-1	.	CASSAGTGTPYNEQFF
TRBV11-2	TRBJ2-5	TRBD2	CATKTSGGAGTQYF
TRBV9	TRBJ2-5	.	CASSDRGTHQETQYF
TRBV28	TRBJ1-3	.	CASSFVSGNTIYF
TRBV27	TRBJ2-7	.	CASSSDPRRGYEQYF
TRBV18	TRBJ2-1	TRBD2	CATDTSGRPNNEQFF
TRBV13	TRBJ1-6	.	CASSLGSRGAAHNSPLHF
TRBV2	TRBJ2-5	TRBD2	CASSAGLAGGPETQYF
TRBV18	TRBJ2-5	.	CASSRTLQETQYF
TRBV2	TRBJ2-3	TRBD1	CASSLQGYTQYF
TRBV19	TRBJ2-3	.	CASTPTGLGTDTQYF
TRBV9	TRBJ2-2	TRBD1	CASSATGGAGELFF
TRBV4-2	TRBJ1-6	TRBD1	CASSPWDSAGISPLHF
TRBV2	TRBJ1-4	.	CASKVGRGDEKLFF
TRBV6-1	TRBJ2-7	.	CASSELDSSYEQYF